A single sample is the source of the 18 T cell receptor beta chains below, sequenced in a study of control samples from healthy donors and cancer patients. Some clones are missing from TCRdb's copy, which holds only in-frame ones; the method was immunoSEQ multiplex PCR. The data contain roughly 50,000 clones, around 97% of them singletons. Sequenced sample: blood. These receptors came from a woman in her thirties in good health.

This chain joins TRBV28 and TRBJ2-2; D is undetermined. The CDR3 extends over 15 amino acids. V was clipped by 5 bases and J by 8 bases, with 18 bases between them. Germline CDR1 is MDHEN and CDR2 is SYDVKM. The CDR3 nucleotides are TGTGCCAGCAGTCGCGCCCAACCGATAGCTGGGGAGCTGTTTTTT. Translation: CASSRAQPIAGELFF.

This clone has just one count. This chain connects TRBV6-5 to TRBJ2-4; D is possibly TRBD1 (6 bases). Germline CDR1 is MNHEY and CDR2 is SVGAGI. Trimming pared 5 bases from V and 8 bases from J, leaving 16 bases between. The CDR3 contains 14 residues. The CDR3, as DNA: TGTGCCAGCAGTAGGGGAACAGGGACGGACATTCAGTACTTC. It encodes CASSRGTGTDIQYF.

The rearrangement uses TRBV11-2 and TRBJ1-2, with 8 bases fitting TRBD1. The V and J ends lost 0 bases and 1 base, in that order; junction bases with no gene match: 10. Germline V gene sequence: CDR1 SGHAT, CDR2 FQNNGV. The CDR3 contains 18 residues. The CDR3 sequence is CASSLDHLQTGDNYGYTF. The CDR3 DNA follows: TGTGCCAGCAGCTTAGATCACCTTCAGACAGGGGATAACTATGGCTACACCTTC.

The chain combines TRBV27 with TRBJ2-3; D unresolved. This CDR3 has 15 amino acids. Trimming removed 5 bases from V and 5 bases from J, with 17 bases in between. Germline CDR1 and CDR2: MNHEY and SMNVEV (reference sequence). For the CDR3, the DNA is TGTGCCAGCAGTCCCTTACGGATTGAGGTAGATACGCAGTATTTT. Translating it yields CASSPLRIEVDTQYF.

The V call is TRBV29-1, the J call TRBJ2-1; TRBD2 aligns across 12 bases. V trimming: 7 bases; J trimming: 4 bases; junction bases outside the gene matches: 5. The CDR3 runs 14 residues. Per the germline V gene, CDR1 is SQVTM and CDR2 is ANQGSEA. CDR3 sequence reads: CSGSGLAGYNEQFF. In DNA, the CDR3 is TGCAGCGGCTCGGGACTAGCGGGTTACAATGAGCAGTTCTTC.

The V gene is TRBV27, the J gene TRBJ2-1, with D maybe TRBD2 (5 bases). V dropped 4 bases and J dropped 5 bases, with 15 bases sitting between them. From germline, CDR1 is MNHEY and CDR2 SMNVEV (reference sequence). The CDR3 consists of 15 residues. The CDR3 DNA sequence: TGTGCCAGCAGTTACCTAGCCCCCTTGAACAATGAGCAGTTCTTC. Translated, it gives CASSYLAPLNNEQFF.

V and J are TRBV27 and TRBJ2-1; the D call may be TRBD1 or TRBD2 (5 bases each). The CDR3 totals 14 residues. V gave up 10 bases and J gave up 1 base, with 14 bases separating them. Germline V CDR1 and CDR2: MNHEY, SMNVEV (reference sequence). CDR3 loop: CATSKGSSYNEQFF. The CDR3, as DNA: TGTGCCACCTCCAAGGGGAGTTCCTACAATGAGCAGTTCTTC.

The chain carries TRBV4-1 and TRBJ2-3, with 10 bases lining up with TRBD2. Germline V gives CDR1 MGHRA, CDR2 YSYEKL. This CDR3 is built from 20 residues. V was clipped by 0 bases and J by 4 bases; unmatched bases: 16. The DNA of the CDR3 is TGCGCCAGCAGCCAAGATTGGGCAGCGGGAGGGCTCCTTTTGGCAGATACGCAGTATTTT. This sequence encodes CASSQDWAAGGLLLADTQYF.

This chain joins TRBV13 and TRBJ2-3; D call uncertain. The length of the CDR3 is 17 residues. The V end was cut by 5 bases, the J end by 2 bases, with 20 bases between. The germline gives CDR1 PRHDT, CDR2 FYEKMQ (reference sequence). The CDR3 is CASSPTPGPSFTDTQYF. The CDR3 bases are TGTGCCAGCAGCCCAACTCCGGGTCCTTCATTCACAGATACGCAGTATTTT. The entire variable domain, with the rest obtained from reference TRBV13 and TRBJ2-3, is as follows: AAGVIQSPRHLIKEKRETATLKCYPIPRHDTVYWYQQGPGQDPQFLISFYEKMQSDKGSIPDRFSAQQFSDYHSELNMSSLELGDSALYFCASSPTPGPSFTDTQYFGPGTRLTVL.

This chain joins TRBV15 and TRBJ1-1, with a possible D match to TRBD1 (6 bases). Per germline, CDR1 LNHNV and CDR2 YYDKDF (reference sequence). Trimming shortened V by 2 bases and J by 9 bases, and 22 bases separated the two germline ends. CDR3 size: 16 residues. The CDR3 sequence: CATSRSGKRQDSKAFF. CDR3 bases: TGTGCCACCAGCAGATCCGGGAAGAGACAGGACTCGAAAGCTTTCTTT.

A single count supports this clone. The chain uses TRBV7-8 and TRBJ2-5; a possible D gene is TRBD1 (5 bases). The V gene lost 1 base and the J gene lost 2 bases, with 11 bases spanning the gap. Germline CDR1 SGHVS, CDR2 FQNEAQ. The CDR3 extends over 15 amino acids. CDR3 in amino acids: CASSLVQGRQETQYF. DNA of the CDR3: TGTGCCAGCAGCTTAGTTCAGGGAAGGCAAGAGACCCAGTACTTC. Using reference TRBV7-8 and TRBJ2-5 for the parts outside the CDR3, the full variable domain is GAGVSQSPRYKVAKRGQDVALRCDPISGHVSLFWYQQALGQGPEFLTYFQNEAQLDKSGLPSDRFFAERPEGSVSTLKIQRTQQEDSAVYLCASSLVQGRQETQYFGPGTRLLVL.

The chain joins TRBV6-5 to TRBJ1-3; no clear D gene. Trimming took off 2 bases at V and 4 bases at J, with 9 bases between the two ends. The CDR3 sequence is 14 residues long. Germline values: CDR1 MNHEY, CDR2 SVGAGI. The CDR3 bases are TGTGCCAGCAGTTACGGGGATGCGGGAAACACCATATATTTT. It is translated as CASSYGDAGNTIYF.

The rearrangement joins TRBV30 to TRBJ1-1; D is uncertain. V was pared by 4 bases and J by 2 bases, with 20 bases between. CDR1 is GTSNPN and CDR2 is SVGIG in the germline V gene (reference sequence). This CDR3 contains 16 residues. The CDR3 DNA follows: TGTGCCTGGATAGGGCTGACGAGGACCCTTAACACTGAAGCTTTCTTT. It codes for CAWIGLTRTLNTEAFF.

The chain combines TRBV6-1 with TRBJ2-7, with D possibly being TRBD2 (5 bases). CDR1 is MNHNS, CDR2 SASEGT, per germline. The CDR3 runs 17 residues. Trimming left V 7 bases short and J 2 bases short, with 24 bases between. In nucleotides, the CDR3 is TGTGCCAGCACAGAAGCAGACTCAGCGGTTCCAACCTACGAGCAGTACTTC. It is translated as CASTEADSAVPTYEQYF.

This clone was recorded once. The junction departs from the called germline gene at one end, perhaps through a read error. The CDR3 here is CARSGGAGFFRETQYF. The CDR3 DNA follows: TGTGCCCGCAGCGGGGGGGCGGGATTTTTTCGGGAGACCCAGTACTTC. This sequence joins TRBV25-1 and TRBJ2-5, with 10 bases identical to TRBD2. CDR3 length: 16 amino acids. Germline lookup yields CDR1 MGHDK and CDR2 SYGVNS.

The chain is built from TRBV13 and TRBJ1-3, with D possibly matching TRBD1 (6 bases). The CDR3 is 18 residues long. Trimming left V 5 bases short and J 0 bases short, with 20 bases between. Germline lookup yields CDR1 PRHDT and CDR2 FYEKMQ (reference sequence). The CDR3 DNA follows: TGTGCCAGCAGCCCCAACCGGGACACCCTCTTCTCTGGAAACACCATATATTTT. Protein product: CASSPNRDTLFSGNTIYF.

In DNA, the CDR3 is TGTGCCAGCTGTTGTGGGAGGAGGTTCGAGCAGTACTTC. It encodes CASCCGRRFEQYF. The rearrangement links TRBV12-3 or TRBV12-4 to TRBJ2-7; D is perhaps TRBD2 (6 bases). CDR3 length: 13 residues. Trimming pared 8 bases from V and 6 bases from J, leaving 17 bases between.

With respect to this clone: It is unclear where the CDR3 begins or ends on the DNA, so no DNA is shown, and the CDR3 is as TCRdb lists it. The chain carries TRBV24-1 and TRBJ2-5; the tabulated D call, TRBD2, remains unverified against the DNA. Germline CDR1 KGHDR, CDR2 SFDVKD. The CDR3 is 13 amino acids long, termini counted. The CDR3 here is CATSVPAQETQYF.